Below, 17 T cell receptor beta chains from the same sample are listed, as sequenced in a study of blood T cell repertoires in COVID-19. Libraries were prepared by immunoSEQ multiplex PCR; TCRdb keeps only in-frame clonotypes and omits some of them. The sample has hundreds of thousands of clones, 87% seen once. The sequenced material came from PBMCs or T cells enriched from blood (not recorded which). These TCRs come from a young woman who had recovered from COVID-19.

The chain joins TRBV7-9 to TRBJ2-7, with D tentatively TRBD2 (6 bases). Trimming took off 3 bases at V and 4 bases at J, with 16 bases between the two ends. CDR3 size: 15 residues. The germline V gene encodes CDR1 SEHNR and CDR2 FQNEAQ (reference sequence). Here the CDR3 DNA reads TGTGCCAGCAGCTTGGGGGGTTTGGGGAATTACGAGCAGTACTTC. Translating gives CASSLGGLGNYEQYF.

This clone showed up just once. The gene calls are TRBV10-3 and TRBJ1-5; a weak D match, TRBD1 (5 bases). The CDR3 loop spans 16 amino acids. Germline V CDR1 and CDR2: ENHRY, SYGVKD. Trimming took off 10 bases at V and 0 bases at J, with 19 bases between the two ends. CDR3 in DNA: TGTGCCAGTTCCCCGACAGACTTTGATAGCAATCAGCCCCAGCATTTT. This sequence encodes CASSPTDFDSNQPQHF.

The gene calls are TRBV6-2 or TRBV6-3 and TRBJ1-1, with D maybe TRBD1 (6 bases). This CDR3 region has 15 residues. Germline V gene lookup returns CDR1 MNHEY and CDR2 SVGEGT. Trimming removed 0 bases at V and 2 bases at J, with 10 bases between. The CDR3, as DNA: TGTGCCAGCAGTTACTCGACCAGGGGAAACACTGAAGCTTTCTTT. Translating it yields CASSYSTRGNTEAFF.

This sequence joins TRBV5-5 and TRBJ1-2; 8 bases align to TRBD1. This CDR3 comprises 16 residues. The germline V gene has CDR1 SGHKS and CDR2 YYEKEE (reference sequence). With 2 bases clipped from V and 3 bases from J, the junction kept 9 bases outside the gene matches. The CDR3 DNA reads TGTGCCAGCAGCTTCAGGGGGCATTCGTCTGACTATGGCTACACCTTC. Translated: CASSFRGHSSDYGYTF.

The chain links TRBV7-2 to TRBJ2-5, with D maybe TRBD2 (5 bases). Trimming took 4 bases from V and 2 from J, leaving 20 bases between them. The CDR3 spans 17 residues. Germline CDR1 reads SGHTA; CDR2 reads FQGNSA. In DNA form, the CDR3 reads TGTGCCAGCAGCTCGCACCTCTTTGAGGAGGATCAAGAGACCCAGTACTTC. The encoded protein is CASSSHLFEEDQETQYF.

This rearrangement joins TRBV21-1 to TRBJ1-1. TRBV21-1 is noted as a pseudogene. The CDR3 extends over 15 amino acids. CDR3 protein: CASSRRDPGDTEAFF. In DNA form, the CDR3 reads TGTGCCAGCAGCCGCCGGGACCCGGGGGACACTGAAGCTTTCTTT.

The chain couples TRBV2 to TRBJ2-1; 8 bases map to TRBD2. Germline V CDR1 and CDR2: SNHLY, FYNNEI. V was pared by 3 bases and J by 0 bases, with 10 bases of the junction left unmatched. CDR3 length: 18 amino acids. The CDR3 sequence is CASSEVAGNPSSYNEQFF. CDR3 bases: TGTGCCAGCAGTGAGGTAGCGGGGAACCCGAGCTCCTACAATGAGCAGTTCTTC.

This clone was observed a few times. J is TRBJ1-2 and V is TRBV29-1; 8 bases fit TRBD1. Trimming removed 6 bases from V and 1 base from J; junction bases left unmatched: 7. The V gene's germline CDR1 is SQVTM and CDR2 ANQGSEA. The CDR3 length is 14 residues. The CDR3 DNA reads as TGCAGCGTACTATCGGACAGGGATAACTATGGCTACACCTTC. This sequence encodes CSVLSDRDNYGYTF.

This chain uses TRBV28 with TRBJ2-1, with 10 bases identical to TRBD1. J gave up 4 bases and V 6 bases, and 3 bases lay outside the gene matches. In germline, CDR1 is MDHEN, CDR2 SYDVKM. The CDR3 runs 14 residues. CDR3 loop: CASRTGGEYNEQFF. For the CDR3, the DNA is TGTGCCAGCAGGACAGGGGGCGAATACAATGAGCAGTTCTTC. Based on the CDR3 plus reference TRBV28 and TRBJ2-1, the full variable domain is DVKVTQSSRYLVKRTGEKVFLECVQDMDHENMFWYRQDPGLGLRLIYFSYDVKMKEKGDIPEGYSVSREKKERFSLILESASTNQTSMYLCASRTGGEYNEQFFGPGTRLTVL.

There are a few counts of this clone. CDR3 amino acids: CASSSVQPFGTPFSNQPQHF. The CDR3, as DNA: TGTGCCAGCAGTTCAGTGCAACCTTTCGGGACACCATTTAGCAATCAGCCCCAGCATTTT. The chain is built from TRBV28 and TRBJ1-5, with D tentatively TRBD1 (6 bases). The CDR3 has 20 residues. Trimming took 4 bases from V and 0 from J, leaving 25 bases between them. The germline gives CDR1 MDHEN, CDR2 SYDVKM.

This chain joins TRBV19 and TRBJ1-6; tentatively, D is TRBD1 (5 bases). V was trimmed by 3 bases and J by 7 bases, leaving 10 bases between them. CDR3 length: 14 residues. Germline V lookup: CDR1 LNHDA, CDR2 SQIVND (reference sequence). DNA of the CDR3: TGTGCCAGTAGTATTATGGGGCCCAATTCACCCCTCCACTTT. As protein: CASSIMGPNSPLHF.

This clone is a singleton in its sample. V and J are TRBV5-1 and TRBJ1-6; D perhaps matches TRBD1 (6 bases). The V end lost 1 base, the J end lost 10 bases, and 9 bases lay between the germline ends. CDR1 SGHRS and CDR2 YFSETQ come from the germline V gene. The CDR3 consists of 13 residues. The CDR3 here is CASSLSGVSPLHF. The CDR3 DNA reads as TGCGCCAGCAGCTTGTCAGGGGTCTCACCCCTCCACTTT.

The sample holds a few counts of this clone. The genes are TRBV2 and TRBJ2-5, with D hard to call. The V gene lost 7 bases and the J gene lost 2 bases, with 11 bases spanning the gap. Germline V gene sequence: CDR1 SNHLY, CDR2 FYNNEI. This CDR3 contains 13 residues. This CDR3 is CASNFADQETQYF. Here the CDR3 DNA reads TGTGCCAGCAATTTCGCGGATCAAGAGACCCAGTACTTC.

V usage is TRBV13 and J usage is TRBJ2-7; D perhaps matches TRBD2 (5 bases). Trimming took off 0 bases at V and 2 bases at J, with 11 bases between the two ends. The CDR3 spans 15 residues. Germline V gene lookup returns CDR1 PRHDT and CDR2 FYEKMQ (reference sequence). The CDR3 bases are TGTGCCAGCAGCTTAGGACTAGTGTACACCTACGAGCAGTACTTC. Its translation is CASSLGLVYTYEQYF.

This clone was recorded a few times. The gene calls are TRBV19 and TRBJ1-1, with no clear D. CDR1 and CDR2 (germline): LNHDA, SQIVND (reference sequence). V gave up 3 bases and J gave up 4 bases, with 9 bases separating them. The CDR3 loop spans 13 amino acids. CDR3 coding DNA: TGTGCCAGTAGTATTAGACGGGGCACTGAAGCTTTCTTT. Its protein is CASSIRRGTEAFF.

V and J are TRBV3-1 (or the pseudogene TRBV3-2) and TRBJ1-1; D remains ambiguous. The length of the CDR3 is 14 residues. V was cut by 0 bases and J by 5 bases, with 10 bases left in between. Germline V CDR1 and CDR2: LGHDT, YNNKEL (reference sequence). This CDR3 is CASSQDIASTEAFF. CDR3 DNA sequence: TGTGCCAGCAGCCAAGATATAGCGAGTACTGAAGCTTTCTTT.

This chain joins TRBV5-1 and TRBJ1-3; maybe TRBD1 (6 bases). CDR1 SGHRS and CDR2 YFSETQ come from the germline V gene. The V end was cut by 3 bases, the J end by 0 bases, with 13 bases between. This CDR3 is 16 amino acids long. CDR3 nucleotide sequence: TGCGCCAGCAGCTCAGGGGTGAGGGACTCTGGAAACACCATATATTTT. Its translation: CASSSGVRDSGNTIYF.